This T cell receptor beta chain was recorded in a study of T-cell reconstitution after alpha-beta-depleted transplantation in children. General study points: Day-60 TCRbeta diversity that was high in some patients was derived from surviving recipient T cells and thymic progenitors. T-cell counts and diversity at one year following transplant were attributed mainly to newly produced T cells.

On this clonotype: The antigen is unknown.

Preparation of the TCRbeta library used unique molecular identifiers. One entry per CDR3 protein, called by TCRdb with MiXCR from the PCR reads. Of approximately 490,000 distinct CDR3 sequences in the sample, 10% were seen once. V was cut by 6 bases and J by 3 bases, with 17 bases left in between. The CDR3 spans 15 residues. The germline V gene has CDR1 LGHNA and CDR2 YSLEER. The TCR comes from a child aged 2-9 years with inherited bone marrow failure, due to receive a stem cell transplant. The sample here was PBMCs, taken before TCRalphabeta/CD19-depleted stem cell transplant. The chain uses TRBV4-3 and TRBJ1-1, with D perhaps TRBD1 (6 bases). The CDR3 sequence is CASRWGAGVDTEAFF. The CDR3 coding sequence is TGCGCCAGCAGATGGGGGGCGGGGGTGGACACTGAAGCTTTCTTT.